This section outlines one T cell receptor (beta chain) sequence together with its context. Antigen unknown. The sample comes from a study of somatic mutations in cytotoxic T cells in rheumatoid arthritis. Whole-study context: The researchers flow-sorted some T-cell populations stained with V beta antibodies and got nearly 100% purity, and these included V beta1+ cells sequenced for TCRB.

Notes on the study in general: With about 60 patients examined, fewer than 10 had a largest CD8+ clone exceeding 20% of CD8+ cells.

Repertoires were generated with immunoSEQ multiplex PCR, while TCRdb's copy carries only in-frame clones and drops some. The top ten hold 15% to 20% of the sample, which has around 20,000 clones, approximately 67% seen once. The CDR3 contains 14 residues. The V segment lost 5 bases and the J segment 2 bases; nucleotides outside the gene matches: 2. From germline, CDR1 is PRHDT and CDR2 FYEKMQ (reference sequence). The TCR comes from an adult with rheumatoid arthritis. The sample was CD8+ T cells sorted from blood. V is TRBV13 and J is TRBJ2-1; the match to TRBD1 covers 8 bases. The CDR3 nucleotides are TGTGCCAGCAGCCCCAGGGGGCCCTACAATGAGCAGTTCTTC. Its protein is CASSPRGPYNEQFF.